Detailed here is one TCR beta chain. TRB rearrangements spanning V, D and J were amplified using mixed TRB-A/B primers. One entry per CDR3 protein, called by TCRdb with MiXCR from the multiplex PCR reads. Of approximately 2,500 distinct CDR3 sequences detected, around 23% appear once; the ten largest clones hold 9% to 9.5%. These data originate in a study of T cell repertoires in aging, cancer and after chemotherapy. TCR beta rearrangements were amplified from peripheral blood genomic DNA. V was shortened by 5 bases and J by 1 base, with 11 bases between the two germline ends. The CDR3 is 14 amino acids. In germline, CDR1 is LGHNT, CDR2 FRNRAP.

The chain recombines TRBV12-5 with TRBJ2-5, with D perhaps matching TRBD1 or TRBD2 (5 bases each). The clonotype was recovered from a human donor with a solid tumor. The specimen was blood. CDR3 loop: CASGPWGTQETQYF. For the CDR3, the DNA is TGTGCTAGTGGTCCCTGGGGGACCCAAGAGACCCAGTACTTC.